This T cell receptor beta chain was obtained from a study of blood T cell repertoires in COVID-19. Across the whole study: Acute-phase and convalescent COVID-19 samples originated in the United States, Italy and Spain. Nucleic acid was either cDNA or gDNA, and it came from T cells, B-cell-depleted T cells, or PBMCs.

The ends were cut back, 3 bases at V and 3 bases at J, with 8 bases in the middle. CDR1 is LNHDA and CDR2 is SQIVND in the germline V gene (reference sequence). This CDR3 is built from 13 residues. Per the original data handling: Amplification of reference gene primers provided the estimated nucleated cell counts. Data came from immunoSEQ multiplex PCR; TCRdb stores just in-frame clones and leaves some out. Clone size and V and J calls were adopted from that table, with D and trimming inferred from the DNA. Among around 42,000 clones, just under 80% were seen once, and the ten largest hold roughly 35%.

The chain has TRBV19 and TRBJ1-2; D not resolved. The TCR was taken from a man aged 80 or over with active or convalescent COVID-19. Source material: peripheral blood. The CDR3 region is CASSIEGHYGYTF. The CDR3 DNA reads as TGTGCCAGTAGTATTGAGGGCCACTATGGCTACACCTTC.